This T cell receptor beta chain is drawn from a study of cytomegalovirus exposure and HLA in healthy donors. Study as a whole: As released early, the data held about 85 million unique TCRs from HLA-typed donors.

V shed 10 bases and J shed 0 bases, with 17 bases lying between them. Germline values: CDR1 SNHLY, CDR2 FYNNEI. CDR3 size: 15 residues. A word on this clone: As yet, its antigen is unknown.

The study, taken as a whole, reports: One variant, a missense change in DCLRE1C, was linked in a later analysis to TCR beta V- and J-gene trimming. Immune exposure information available was restricted to CMV serostatus.

PCR primers comprised 60 Vbeta and 13 Jbeta primers. The assay was immunoSEQ multiplex PCR, and TCRdb's table has in-frame clones only and misses some. Of 95,000 to 150,000 clones listed, roughly 80% are singletons. The genes are TRBV2 and TRBJ2-3; D is uncertain. The clonotype was recovered from a woman aged 50 to 60 in good health and CMV-seronegative. Sequencing was done on a sample of PBMCs. DNA of the CDR3: TGTGCCACCCTTGTTGGCGGAACTAGCACAGATACGCAGTATTTT. Its translation: CATLVGGTSTDTQYF.